These T cell receptor beta chains were read from a single sample in a study of PD-1 blockade in mismatch repair-deficient tumors. The data were produced by immunoSEQ multiplex PCR, yet TCRdb's version contains in-frame clones alone and is incomplete. This table has some 51,000 clones, more than 65% appearing once. Source: peripheral blood, taken less than 21 weeks after starting pembrolizumab. These receptors all come from an adult with mismatch repair-deficient cancer. Both conserved end residues are part of each CDR3. A D gene is named only where the DNA matches it firmly. Some rows have no size entry. The others give once, few or many, or a class for an expanded clone.

j_call	clone_size	d_call	v_call	cdr3_nt	cdr3_aa
TRBJ2-7	few	-	TRBV6-1	TGTGCCAGCAGTGTGCGGCAGGGGGGGAACGAGCAGTACTTC	CASSVRQGGNEQYF
TRBJ2-3	-	-	TRBV5-6	TGTGCCAGCAGCCCTCCCGCACTTCTACCAACTAGCACAGATACGCAGTATTTT	CASSPPALLPTSTDTQYF
TRBJ2-1	-	-	TRBV7-2	TGTGCCACCCGCCGTGACTGGAGCTACAATGAGCAGTTCTTC	CATRRDWSYNEQFF
TRBJ2-1	-	TRBD2	TRBV5-5	TGTGCCAGCAGCTTGACTTTCGGACTAGCGGGAGTAGGTGAGCAGTTCTTC	CASSLTFGLAGVGEQFF
TRBJ2-3	-	TRBD2	TRBV7-9	TGTGCCAGCAGCTTAACTAGCGGCCCCACAGATACGCAGTATTTT	CASSLTSGPTDTQYF
TRBJ1-1	-	-	TRBV10-1	TGCGCCAGCAGTGAGTCGACTGGGGTCGCTGAAGCTTTCTTT	CASSESTGVAEAFF
TRBJ1-3	-	-	TRBV7-8	TGTGCCAGCAGCTTACCTTCGGGGGGGAACACCATATATTTT	CASSLPSGGNTIYF
TRBJ1-5	few	TRBD1	TRBV16	TGTGCCAGCAGACCGGACAGGAGCAATCAGCCCCAGCATTTT	CASRPDRSNQPQHF
TRBJ2-1	-	-	TRBV5-1	TGCGCCAGCAGCCCACACGGGGGCGGGTCCTACAATGAGCAGTTCTTC	CASSPHGGGSYNEQFF
TRBJ1-1	-	-	TRBV5-1	TGCGCCAGCAGCTTGGACAGGGCAAGTATGGGAGCTTTCTTT	CASSLDRASMGAFF
TRBJ1-2	-	-	TRBV6-5	TGTGCCAGCAGGCAAGGGGTATCCTATGGCTACACCTTC	CASRQGVSYGYTF
TRBJ1-2	-	-	TRBV7-2	TGTGCCAGCAGCGTGGGCAGTGACTATGGCTACACCTTC	CASSVGSDYGYTF
TRBJ1-2	-	-	TRBV6-1	TGTGCCAGCAGTGAGAGGGCAGGAGGCTACACCTTC	CASSERAGGYTF
TRBJ2-5	-	TRBD2	TRBV5-1	TGCGCCAGCAGCTTGGGCGGGAGAATGGAGACCCAGTACTTC	CASSLGGRMETQYF
TRBJ1-2	-	-	TRBV28	TGTGCCAGCAGTCCCAATCCCGCGGGGTGGTATGGCTACACCTTC	CASSPNPAGWYGYTF
TRBJ2-2	-	-	TRBV7-9	TGTGCCAGCAGCTTAGGACCCGGAAGATCCACCGGGGAGCTGTTTTTT	CASSLGPGRSTGELFF
TRBJ2-7	-	-	TRBV2	TGTGCCAGCTCAGAAGGGGCGGGACGGTATTCCGAGCAGTACTTC	CASSEGAGRYSEQYF
TRBJ1-5	-	-	TRBV7-8	TGTGCCAGCACCCCCCTGGCAGGGATAGGTCAGCCCCAGCATTTT	CASTPLAGIGQPQHF
TRBJ1-2	-	-	TRBV7-3	TGTGCCAGCAGCTTAGCGAACCGGGGCGGCTATGGCTACACCTTC	CASSLANRGGYGYTF
TRBJ2-7	few	TRBD1	TRBV29-1	TGCAGCGTTGACACAGGGGCCTACGAGCAGTACTTC	CSVDTGAYEQYF
TRBJ1-5	-	-	TRBV6-5	TGTGCCAGCAGGAGTGGAGGGCTAGGAAATCAGCCCCAGCATTTT	CASRSGGLGNQPQHF
TRBJ1-5	-	-	TRBV2	TGTGCCAGCAGTGTGCGATTTGATCAGCCCCAGCATTTT	CASSVRFDQPQHF